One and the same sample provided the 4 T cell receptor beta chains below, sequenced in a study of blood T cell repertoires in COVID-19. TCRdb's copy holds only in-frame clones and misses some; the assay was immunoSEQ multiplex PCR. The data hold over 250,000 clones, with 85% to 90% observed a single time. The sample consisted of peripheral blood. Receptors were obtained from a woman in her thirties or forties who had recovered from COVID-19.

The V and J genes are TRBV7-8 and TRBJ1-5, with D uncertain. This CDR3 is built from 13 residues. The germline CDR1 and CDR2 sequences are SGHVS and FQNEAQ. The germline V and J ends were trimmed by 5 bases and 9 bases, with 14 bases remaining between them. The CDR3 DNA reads TGTGCCAGCAGCAGTGAATGGGAGATGCCCCAGCATTTT. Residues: CASSSEWEMPQHF.

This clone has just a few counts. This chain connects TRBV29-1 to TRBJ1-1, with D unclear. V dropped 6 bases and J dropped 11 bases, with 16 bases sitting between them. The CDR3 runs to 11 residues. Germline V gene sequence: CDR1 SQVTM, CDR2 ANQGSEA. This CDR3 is CSVGIGVSAFF. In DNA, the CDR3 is TGCAGCGTGGGGATCGGGGTTAGCGCTTTCTTT.

Here the CDR3 reads CASSEGTGRGYTF. In DNA form, the CDR3 reads TGTGCCAGCAGTGAAGGGACAGGGAGAGGCTACACCTTC. The V gene is TRBV2, the J gene TRBJ1-2; 8 nucleotides match TRBD1. V was pared by 1 base and J by 8 bases, with 3 bases of the junction left unmatched. Germline lookup yields CDR1 SNHLY and CDR2 FYNNEI. CDR3 length: 13 amino acids. The entire variable domain, with the rest obtained from reference TRBV2 and TRBJ1-2, is as follows: EPEVTQTPSHQVTQMGQEVILRCVPISNHLYFYWYRQILGQKVEFLVSFYNNEISEKSEIFDDQFSVERPDGSNFTLKIRSTKLEDSAMYFCASSEGTGRGYTFGSGTRLTVV.

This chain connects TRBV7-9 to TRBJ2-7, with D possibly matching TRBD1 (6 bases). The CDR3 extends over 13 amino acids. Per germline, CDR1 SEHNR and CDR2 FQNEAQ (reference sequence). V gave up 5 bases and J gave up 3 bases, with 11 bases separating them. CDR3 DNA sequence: TGTGCCAGCAGCCCTCTGGACAGCTACGAGCAGTACTTC. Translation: CASSPLDSYEQYF.